These T cell receptor beta chains were read from a single sample in a study of T-cell reconstitution after alpha-beta-depleted transplantation in children. TCRdb ran MiXCR on the PCR reads and lists one entry per CDR3 protein. The sample lists some 830,000 distinct CDR3 sequences; under 20% were seen once. Sequencing used PBMCs, mostly from graft donor cells, obtained 360 days after TCRalphabeta/CD19-depleted stem cell transplant. The receptors originated from a male patient younger than 18 who had a stem cell transplant for acute lymphoblastic leukemia, so the T cells may come from the graft donor. Both conserved end residues are part of each CDR3. D genes are given only for firm matches. The size field is filled for only some rows; it gives once, few, many or a size class.

>NA|NA|TRBV6-5|TRBJ1-2|17
TGTGCCAGCAGTTACTCGGTGCCTGCAGGGGCCGTGTATGGCTACACCTTC
CASSYSVPAGAVYGYTF
>few|NA|TRBV4-1|TRBJ2-7|15
TGCGCCAGCAGCCAAGATGGTGGGACACAGTACGAGCAGTACTTC
CASSQDGGTQYEQYF
>NA|TRBD2|TRBV5-1|TRBJ2-6|19
TGCGCCAGCAGCTTGGTTTTTGCGGGAGGAGGGTCTGGGGCCAACGTCCTGACTTTC
CASSLVFAGGGSGANVLTF
>NA|NA|TRBV5-8|TRBJ2-5|14
TGTGCCAGCAGCTTGGCCGTCGGGATAGAGACCCAGTACTTC
CASSLAVGIETQYF
>NA|NA|TRBV7-3|TRBJ2-7|13
TGTGCCAGCAGCCCTGGGAACTTCTACGAGCAGTACTTC
CASSPGNFYEQYF
>NA|NA|TRBV9|TRBJ2-7|15
TGTGCCAGCAGCGGAGGTCGGGGAAGATCCGGCGAGCAGTACTTC
CASSGGRGRSGEQYF
>few|TRBD2|TRBV2|TRBJ2-7|15
TGTGCCAGCAGTGTAAGTGGGAGGGTCTTGTACGAGCAGTACTTC
CASSVSGRVLYEQYF
>NA|NA|TRBV5-1|TRBJ2-7|15
TGCGCCAGCAGCTTGACGTACCCGACCCCATACGAGCAGTACTTC
CASSLTYPTPYEQYF
>NA|NA|TRBV12-3/TRBV12-4|TRBJ2-1|19
TGTGCCAGCAGTTCTTGGCGGGACACCGTTTTGAGCTCCTACAATGAGCAGTTCTTC
CASSSWRDTVLSSYNEQFF
>many|NA|TRBV18|TRBJ2-7|14
TGTGCCAGCTCACCTCAAAGACAGTCCTACGAGCAGTACTTC
CASSPQRQSYEQYF
>few|NA|TRBV10-1|TRBJ1-5|12
TGCGCCAGCGGGTCGGGCAATCAGCCCCAGCATTTT
CASGSGNQPQHF
>NA|NA|TRBV21-1|TRBJ1-2|11
TGTGCCAGCAGCAAAAGGGCGGACAGGTACTTC
CASSKRADRYF
>NA|NA|TRBV4-2|TRBJ2-4|15
TGTGCCAGCAGCCGGGGGCCTTTAGCCAAAAACATTCAGTACTTC
CASSRGPLAKNIQYF